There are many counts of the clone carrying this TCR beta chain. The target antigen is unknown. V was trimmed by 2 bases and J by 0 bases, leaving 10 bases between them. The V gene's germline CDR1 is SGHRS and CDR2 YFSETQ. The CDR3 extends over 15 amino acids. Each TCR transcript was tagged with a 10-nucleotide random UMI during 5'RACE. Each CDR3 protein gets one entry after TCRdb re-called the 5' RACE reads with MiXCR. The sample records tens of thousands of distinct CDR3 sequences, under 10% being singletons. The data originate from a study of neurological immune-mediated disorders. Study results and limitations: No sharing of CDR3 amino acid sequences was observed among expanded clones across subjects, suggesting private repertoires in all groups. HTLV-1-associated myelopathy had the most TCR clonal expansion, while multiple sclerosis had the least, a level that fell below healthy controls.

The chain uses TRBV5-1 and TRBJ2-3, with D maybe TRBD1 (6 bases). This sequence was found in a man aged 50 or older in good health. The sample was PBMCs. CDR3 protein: CASSFRGQSTDTQYF. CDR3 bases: TGCGCCAGCAGCTTTAGAGGACAGAGCACAGATACGCAGTATTTT.